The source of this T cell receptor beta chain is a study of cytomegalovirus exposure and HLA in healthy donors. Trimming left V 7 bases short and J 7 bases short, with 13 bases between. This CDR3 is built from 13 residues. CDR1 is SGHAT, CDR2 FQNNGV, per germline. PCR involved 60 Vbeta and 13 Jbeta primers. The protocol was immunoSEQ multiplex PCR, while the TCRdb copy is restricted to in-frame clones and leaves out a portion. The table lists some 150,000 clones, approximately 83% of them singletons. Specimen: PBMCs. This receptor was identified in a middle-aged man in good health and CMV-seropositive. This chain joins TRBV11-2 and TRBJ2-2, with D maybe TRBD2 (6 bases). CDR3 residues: CASTPGGGGELFF. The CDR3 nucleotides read TGTGCCAGCACCCCCGGGGGAGGCGGGGAGCTGTTTTTT.